This entry lists 20 T cell receptor beta chains sequenced from one sample in a study of breast tumors, draining lymph nodes, adjacent tissues. TCRdb passed the multiplex PCR reads through MiXCR, listing each CDR3 protein once. This table has 30,000 to 40,000 distinct CDR3 sequences, roughly 36% appearing once. Sample: breast tumor tissue. All receptors derive from a female donor with breast cancer. Some clones in this sample may be carry-over from other donors' samples.

With respect to this clonotype: This sequence may be a read error, since a much larger clone differs from it by one base. In DNA form, the CDR3 reads TGTGCCAGCACCCCCAGCAGGTGGCTCAACACCGGGGAGCTGTCTTTT. Its protein is CASTPSRWLNTGELSF. The chain recombines TRBV11-1 with TRBJ2-2, with D possibly being TRBD2 (5 bases). This CDR3 comprises 16 residues. Germline loops: CDR1 SGHAT, CDR2 FQDESV (reference sequence).

This clonotype was observed many times. The rearrangement joins TRBV15 to TRBJ2-5, with TRBD2 as a possible D gene (6 bases). Deletions cut 0 bases from V and 2 bases from J, with 10 bases between. The CDR3 spans 15 residues. Germline V gene lookup returns CDR1 LNHNV and CDR2 YYDKDF (reference sequence). This CDR3 is CATSREGGRQETQYF. Written as DNA, the CDR3 is TGTGCCACCAGCAGAGAGGGGGGACGGCAAGAGACCCAGTACTTC.

In its sample, this clonotype was seen many times. The chain is built from TRBV27 and TRBJ2-7; possibly TRBD1 for D (6 bases). Per germline, CDR1 MNHEY and CDR2 SMNVEV (reference sequence). V dropped 6 bases and J dropped 5 bases, with 17 bases sitting between them. The CDR3 consists of 14 residues. CDR3 bases: TGTGCCAGCAGGTCTAAAACAGGGATCCACGAGCAGTACTTC. It yields the protein CASRSKTGIHEQYF.

As regards this clonotype: A read error may account for a junction end that differs from germline. The chain links TRBV6-4 to TRBJ2-5; 10 nucleotides align to TRBD2. CDR1 is MRHNA and CDR2 is SNTAGT in the germline V gene. CDR3 length: 14 residues. DNA for the CDR3: TGTGCCATCAGTGTTAGCGGGAGGTCGGAGACCCAGTACTTC. Amino acids: CAISVSGRSETQYF.

This clonotype showed up many times. This chain links TRBV25-1 with TRBJ2-1; a possible D gene is TRBD2 (5 bases). V lost 6 bases to trimming and J lost 3 bases, with 15 bases between them. CDR3 length: 15 residues. Germline-derived CDR1 and CDR2 are MGHDK and SYGVNS. The CDR3 nucleotides are TGTGCCAGCAGCGTACCCGGGGATGGCTACAATGAGCAGTTCTTC. Translation: CASSVPGDGYNEQFF.

This clonotype was observed at least ten times. The chain couples TRBV4-1 to TRBJ1-6; unclear D gene. From germline, CDR1 is MGHRA and CDR2 YSYEKL. Trimming cost V 1 base and J 10 bases, with 14 bases left between them. The CDR3 is 15 residues long. CDR3: CASSQAGIPLSPLHF. CDR3 DNA sequence: TGCGCCAGCAGCCAAGCGGGGATTCCCCTCTCACCCCTCCACTTT.

As for this clonotype: A much larger clone is a single base away; this may be a read error. This chain connects TRBV4-1 to TRBJ2-5; no definite D call. The CDR3 is 15 residues long. V lost 0 bases and J lost 3, with 11 bases in between. Germline V CDR1 and CDR2: MGHRA, YSYEKL. The CDR3 here is CASSQDSRTEETQYF. CDR3 DNA sequence: TGCGCCAGCAGCCAAGATAGTAGGACGGAAGAGACCCAGTACTTC.

This clonotype was counted many times. The J gene is TRBJ1-6, the V gene TRBV30; D is unresolved. Germline V gene sequence: CDR1 GTSNPN, CDR2 SVGIG (reference sequence). The length of the CDR3 is 12 residues. Trimming removed 1 base from V and 6 bases from J, with 4 bases in between. CDR3 in amino acids: CAWSGGNSPLHF. The CDR3 DNA sequence: TGTGCCTGGAGTGGGGGTAATTCACCCCTCCACTTT.

In its sample, this clonotype was seen many times. The chain carries TRBV29-1 and TRBJ1-2, with D uncertain. Deletions cut 2 bases from V and 3 bases from J, with 10 bases between. The CDR3 has 13 amino acids. The germline CDR1 and CDR2 sequences are SQVTM and ANQGSEA. DNA of the CDR3: TGCAGCGTTGAAAGGGAGACGGACTATGGCTACACCTTC. The encoded protein is CSVERETDYGYTF.

The rearrangement uses TRBV7-3 and TRBJ2-5; 10 bases line up with TRBD1. Germline loops: CDR1 SGHTA, CDR2 FQGTGA. With 5 bases clipped from V and 1 base from J, the junction kept 4 bases outside the gene matches. The CDR3 spans 15 residues. In DNA form, the CDR3 reads TGTGCCAGCAGCCCGACAGGGGGCCTCCAAGAGACCCAGTACTTC. It yields the protein CASSPTGGLQETQYF.

The chain carries TRBV2 and TRBJ1-2; unclear D gene. Trimming took 8 bases from V and 8 from J, leaving 9 bases between them. Germline V gene sequence: CDR1 SNHLY, CDR2 FYNNEI. CDR3 size: 10 residues. The CDR3 DNA reads as TGTGCCAGCTGGGGAGCCGGCTACACCTTC. This gives the protein CASWGAGYTF.

The rearrangement joins TRBV2 to TRBJ1-5; no clear D gene. CDR3 size: 11 residues. Trimming removed 4 bases from V and 10 bases from J, with 8 bases in between. Per the germline V gene, CDR1 is SNHLY and CDR2 is FYNNEI. CDR3 loop: CASSVSGPQHF. The CDR3 DNA reads TGTGCCAGCAGTGTCAGTGGCCCCCAGCATTTT.

The gene calls are TRBV6-1 and TRBJ1-6; 9 bases match TRBD1. J gave up 10 bases and V 8 bases, and 9 bases lay outside the gene matches. Germline loops: CDR1 MNHNS, CDR2 SASEGT. CDR3 length: 14 amino acids. The CDR3: CASQSGQGVSPLHF. The CDR3 nucleotides are TGTGCCAGCCAATCGGGACAGGGAGTATCACCCCTCCACTTT.

The table lists this clonotype with many counts. The gene calls are TRBV6-5 and TRBJ1-2, with D hard to call. This CDR3 comprises 17 residues. Germline assignment: CDR1 MNHEY and CDR2 SVGAGI. Trimming removed 2 bases at V and 0 bases at J, with 16 bases between. DNA for the CDR3: TGTGCCAGCAGTTACCTCTCGACCGGACCCCCTAACTATGGCTACACCTTC. It translates to CASSYLSTGPPNYGYTF.

A note on this clonotype: Possible read error: a much larger clone is one base away. The CDR3 coding sequence is TGTGCCAGCGGGCCTAGCGGGTTCTCCTACAATGAGCAGTCCTTC. It encodes CASGPSGFSYNEQSF. V gene TRBV11-2 combines with J gene TRBJ2-1; 8 bases are a match to TRBD2. CDR1 is SGHAT, CDR2 FQNNGV, per germline. The CDR3 length is 15 residues.

Ten or more counts support this clonotype. This chain links TRBV27 with TRBJ2-7, with 11 positions matching TRBD2. V lost 5 bases and J lost 4; bases outside the gene matches: 7. The CDR3 has 15 amino acids. Germline loops: CDR1 MNHEY, CDR2 SMNVEV (reference sequence). This CDR3 reads CASSRAGLAEYEQYF. The DNA of the CDR3 is TGTGCCAGCAGTCGTGCGGGACTAGCGGAATACGAGCAGTACTTC.

This clonotype has ten or more counts. This chain uses TRBV2 with TRBJ2-5; TRBD1 matches 7 bases. Losses at the gene ends were 7 bases for V and 1 base for J; bases not matched to a gene: 3. Germline loops: CDR1 SNHLY, CDR2 FYNNEI. The CDR3 has 13 amino acids. The CDR3 sequence is CASNRDSQETQYF. For the CDR3, the DNA is TGTGCCAGCAATCGGGACAGCCAAGAGACCCAGTACTTC.

This clonotype was recorded many times. J is TRBJ1-5 and V is TRBV19, with D possibly TRBD1 on 6 matching bases. V lost 5 bases and J 4 bases, leaving 12 bases between the germline ends. The length of the CDR3 is 14 residues. Germline V gene sequence: CDR1 LNHDA, CDR2 SQIVND (reference sequence). The CDR3 sequence is CASSSLDRNQPQHF. The CDR3 DNA reads TGTGCCAGTAGTTCCCTGGACAGAAATCAGCCCCAGCATTTT. Filled out from reference TRBV19 and TRBJ1-5, the complete variable domain reads DGGITQSPKYLFRKEGQNVTLSCEQNLNHDAMYWYRQDPGQGLRLIYYSQIVNDFQKGDIAEGYSVSREKKESFPLTVTSAQKNPTAFYLCASSSLDRNQPQHFGDGTRLSIL.

This clonotype was detected only once. At one end the junction does not follow the germline gene, possibly because of a read error. This chain uses TRBV6-6 with TRBJ1-4, with D unresolved. The CDR3 spans 13 residues. Germline assignment: CDR1 MNHNY and CDR2 SVGAGI (reference sequence). CDR3 bases: TGTGCCAGCAGAAACGGGGAGAGTGAAGAACTGTTTTTT. Translated: CASRNGESEELFF.

This clonotype was counted many times. V is TRBV10-2 and J is TRBJ2-4, with D perhaps TRBD1 or TRBD2 (6 bases each). Germline-derived CDR1 and CDR2 are WSHSY and SAAADI. This CDR3 spans 15 amino acids. Trimming shortened V by 2 bases and J by 0 bases, and 8 bases separated the two germline ends. Written as DNA, the CDR3 is TGCGCCAGCAGTGAGAGGGGGGAAGCCAAAAACATTCAGTACTTC. Protein sequence: CASSERGEAKNIQYF.